These 26 T cell receptor beta chains originate from one sample sequenced in a study of T cell responses to AZD1222 COVID-19 vaccine listed by TCRdb under 2021. Read against the paper, the sample's time point label means: baseline before first vaccination. The library was produced with the immunoSEQ multiplex PCR assay. Here the immuneACCESS table is served through TCRdb, limited to in-frame sequences with V and J called. Missing clones are a known gap in these copies; in checked studies unresolved V genes cover under half, and the rest lacks a known reason. The sample has fewer than 65,000 clones on record, around 80% of them singletons. The ten largest clones add up to about 9.4% of the sample. The sequencing used peripheral blood, collected on day 0 of AZD1222 vaccination. The receptors here all came from an adult in good health.

This rearrangement joins TRBV5-1 to TRBJ1-1; 8 bases agree with TRBD1. Germline V gene data show CDR1 as SGHRS and CDR2 as YFSETQ. Trimming took 5 bases from V and 0 from J; bases not matched to a gene: 15. The CDR3 consists of 18 residues. CDR3 nucleotide sequence: TGCGCCAGCAGTTCGGATTTATTCAGGGGGCGCCTGAACACTGAAGCTTTCTTT. Translated, it gives CASSSDLFRGRLNTEAFF.

This sequence joins TRBV19 and TRBJ1-1, with D tentatively TRBD1 (5 bases). The CDR3 consists of 14 residues. Germline values: CDR1 LNHDA, CDR2 SQIVND (reference sequence). V gave up 3 bases and J gave up 8 bases, with 16 bases separating them. The chain's CDR3 is CASSMFSGTDEAFF. Here the CDR3 DNA reads TGTGCCAGTAGTATGTTTTCCGGGACGGACGAAGCTTTCTTT.

This clone has only a few counts. This chain connects TRBV20-1 to TRBJ2-5; D gene unclear. Per germline, CDR1 DFQATT and CDR2 SNEGSKA (reference sequence). The V and J ends lost 3 bases and 9 bases respectively, with 11 bases between them. This CDR3 spans 11 amino acids. The CDR3 here is CSASGILAQYF. Here the CDR3 DNA reads TGCAGTGCTAGCGGCATCTTGGCCCAGTACTTC.

The gene calls are TRBV5-4 and TRBJ2-1; TRBD2 matches 7 bases. CDR3 length equals 13 residues. Germline CDR1 SGHNT, CDR2 YYREEE (reference sequence). V shed 3 bases and J 10 bases; nucleotides not matched to a gene: 7. CDR3 in DNA: TGTGCCAGCAGCTCGCTGACTAGCCGGGAGCAGTTCTTC. It codes for CASSSLTSREQFF.

The chain has TRBV7-9 and TRBJ1-2; a weak D match, TRBD1 (5 bases). The CDR3 covers 15 residues. With 1 base removed from V and 4 bases from J, the gap between germline ends came to 13 bases. Per the germline V gene, CDR1 is SEHNR and CDR2 is FQNEAQ (reference sequence). The CDR3 DNA is TGTGCCAGCAGCTTAGTGCCAGGGCTTTTCTATGGCTACACCTTC. It is translated as CASSLVPGLFYGYTF.

This chain joins TRBV5-1 and TRBJ2-3, with 7 bases lining up with TRBD1. Trimming took 0 bases from V and 7 from J; bases not matched to a gene: 11. The CDR3 spans 16 residues. Germline V lookup: CDR1 SGHRS, CDR2 YFSETQ. In nucleotides, the CDR3 is TGCGCCAGCAGCTTGGGTAGACAGGGTGGACGGAATACGCAGTATTTT. This sequence encodes CASSLGRQGGRNTQYF.

The chain carries TRBV18 and TRBJ1-5, with D perhaps TRBD1 (6 bases). V was clipped by 2 bases and J by 5 bases, with 13 bases between them. The length of the CDR3 is 15 residues. CDR1 is KGHSH and CDR2 is LQKENI in the germline V gene. The CDR3 coding sequence is TGTGCCAGCTCACCATACGGACAGACATATCAGCCCCAGCATTTT. Translating gives CASSPYGQTYQPQHF.

CDR3 DNA: TGTGCCAGCAGCTTGCGGCAGGGCTCGATCTACGAGCAGTACTTC. Translation gives CASSLRQGSIYEQYF. V and J are TRBV5-6 and TRBJ2-7, with a weak D call TRBD1 (5 bases). The CDR3 covers 15 residues. Germline V lookup: CDR1 SGHDT, CDR2 YYEEEE. Trimming took off 1 base at V and 3 bases at J, with 14 bases between the two ends.

This chain joins TRBV27 and TRBJ1-6; the D is unclear. Germline-derived CDR1 and CDR2 are MNHEY and SMNVEV (reference sequence). The CDR3 is 13 residues long. Trimming took off 5 bases at V and 5 bases at J, with 7 bases between the two ends. Written as DNA, the CDR3 is TGTGCCAGCAGTCGCACTGATAATTCACCCCTCCACTTT. This sequence encodes CASSRTDNSPLHF.

The V and J genes are TRBV27 and TRBJ1-1; 7 bases agree with TRBD1. The trim removed 2 bases at V and 2 bases at J, leaving 5 bases unmatched. CDR1 and CDR2 (germline): MNHEY, SMNVEV (reference sequence). This CDR3 is built from 15 residues. CDR3 protein: CASSLRGQINTEAFF. CDR3 DNA: TGTGCCAGCAGTTTAAGGGGACAGATAAACACTGAAGCTTTCTTT.

This clone showed up just once. This chain joins TRBV5-1 and TRBJ1-4; D is undetermined. The germline V gene has CDR1 SGHRS and CDR2 YFSETQ. The ends were cut back, 3 bases at V and 5 bases at J, with 8 bases in the middle. The CDR3 length is 13 residues. CDR3 nucleotide sequence: TGCGCCAGCAGCTACGAGAGGAATGAAAAACTGTTTTTT. Amino acid sequence: CASSYERNEKLFF.

The chain is built from TRBV6-2 or TRBV6-3 and TRBJ2-5; TRBD2 agrees at 8 bases. Per germline, CDR1 MNHEY and CDR2 SVGEGT. With 2 bases clipped from V and 7 bases from J, the junction kept 9 bases outside the gene matches. The CDR3 is 15 amino acids. The CDR3 reads CASSYRGLEVVTQYF. The CDR3 DNA reads as TGTGCCAGCAGTTACAGGGGACTAGAAGTTGTGACCCAGTACTTC.

V usage is TRBV6-5 and J usage is TRBJ1-2; possibly TRBD1 for D (5 bases). The CDR3 loop spans 14 amino acids. V was clipped by 6 bases and J by 4 bases, with 15 bases between them. Per the germline V gene, CDR1 is MNHEY and CDR2 is SVGAGI. The CDR3 coding sequence is TGTGCCAGCAGCCCCCCGAGACAGCCCTATGGCTACACCTTC. Protein sequence: CASSPPRQPYGYTF.

This chain uses TRBV3-1 (or the pseudogene TRBV3-2) with TRBJ2-5, with 11 positions matching TRBD2. The CDR3 is 17 residues long. Germline values: CDR1 LGHDT, CDR2 YNNKEL (reference sequence). V gave up 0 bases and J gave up 0 bases; unmatched junction bases: 3. The CDR3 region has the DNA TGTGCCAGCAGCCAAGATCGGACTAGCGGGTACCAAGAGACCCAGTACTTC. Its translation is CASSQDRTSGYQETQYF.

V and J are TRBV19 and TRBJ2-7, with 8 positions matching TRBD1. V was pared by 3 bases and J by 1 base, with 5 bases of the junction left unmatched. Germline CDR1 LNHDA, CDR2 SQIVND (reference sequence). The CDR3 loop spans 15 amino acids. The CDR3 region is CASSIGRGPSYEQYF. The CDR3 DNA follows: TGTGCCAGTAGTATCGGCAGGGGGCCTTCCTACGAGCAGTACTTC.

The chain recombines TRBV2 with TRBJ1-6, with no clear D. Germline CDR1 reads SNHLY; CDR2 reads FYNNEI. Trimming removed 2 bases at V and 6 bases at J, with 11 bases between. The CDR3 runs 15 residues. The DNA for the CDR3 is TGTGCCAGCAGTGAACAAGCCCTGCTTAATTCACCCCTCCACTTT. It translates to CASSEQALLNSPLHF. Full variable domain (outside the CDR3, taken from reference TRBV2 and TRBJ1-6): EPEVTQTPSHQVTQMGQEVILRCVPISNHLYFYWYRQILGQKVEFLVSFYNNEISEKSEIFDDQFSVERPDGSNFTLKIRSTKLEDSAMYFCASSEQALLNSPLHFGNGTRLTVT.

This chain joins TRBV2 and TRBJ1-3; no reliable D call. V was clipped by 6 bases and J by 3 bases, with 18 bases between them. CDR1 SNHLY and CDR2 FYNNEI come from the germline V gene. CDR3 size: 16 residues. CDR3 coding DNA: TGTGCCAGCAGCCGCCTCGGCGGGAGTATTGGAAACACCATATATTTT. Translation: CASSRLGGSIGNTIYF.

The chain uses TRBV20-1 and TRBJ1-5; 8 positions match TRBD1. Trimming took 3 bases from V and 5 from J; bases not matched to a gene: 6. Germline CDR1 is DFQATT and CDR2 is SNEGSKA (reference sequence). The CDR3 extends over 14 amino acids. The CDR3 coding sequence is TGCAGTGCTAGTGGACAGGGAAGGGATCAGCCCCAGCATTTT. Its protein product is CSASGQGRDQPQHF.

The table lists this clone with a few counts. This chain connects TRBV6-6 to TRBJ1-5; no definite D call. This CDR3 has 13 amino acids. Trimming took off 7 bases at V and 6 bases at J, with 13 bases between the two ends. Germline values: CDR1 MNHNY, CDR2 SVGAGI (reference sequence). The CDR3 nucleotides are TGTGCCAGCATCGGGAAGGTGGGTCAGCCCCAGCATTTT. This encodes CASIGKVGQPQHF.

This clone is a singleton in its sample. The chain links TRBV3-1 (or the pseudogene TRBV3-2) to TRBJ1-5; 7 bases are a match to TRBD1. Germline V gene sequence: CDR1 LGHDT, CDR2 YNNKEL (reference sequence). The CDR3 runs to 15 residues. The junction had 7 bases not matched to a gene; V was cut back by 1 base and J by 7 bases. CDR3 sequence reads: CASSQGQGVEQPQHF. DNA for the CDR3: TGTGCCAGCAGCCAAGGGCAGGGGGTCGAACAGCCCCAGCATTTT.

In this sample, this clone turned up once. This sequence joins TRBV5-1 and TRBJ2-7; 10 positions match TRBD1. V shed 4 bases and J 0 bases; nucleotides not matched to a gene: 4. The CDR3 covers 15 residues. Germline-derived CDR1 and CDR2 are SGHRS and YFSETQ. CDR3: CASSRGQGTSYEQYF. The CDR3 DNA is TGCGCCAGCAGCCGGGGACAGGGGACCTCCTACGAGCAGTACTTC. Based on the CDR3 plus reference TRBV5-1 and TRBJ2-7, the full variable domain is KAGVTQTPRYLIKTRGQQVTLSCSPISGHRSVSWYQQTPGQGLQFLFEYFSETQRNKGNFPGRFSGRQFSNSRSEMNVSTLELGDSALYLCASSRGQGTSYEQYFGPGTRLTVT.

The chain combines TRBV5-6 with TRBJ1-4; a possible D gene is TRBD1 (6 bases). The CDR3 extends over 13 amino acids. V was pared by 6 bases and J by 7 bases, with 13 bases between. CDR1 SGHDT and CDR2 YYEEEE come from the germline V gene. CDR3 sequence reads: CASTTGWGEKLFF. DNA of the CDR3: TGTGCCAGCACCACAGGGTGGGGTGAAAAACTGTTTTTT.

The rearrangement joins TRBV7-2 to TRBJ2-7; no clear D. The CDR3 length is 15 residues. Trimming stripped 5 bases from V and 0 bases from J, with 14 bases between. Germline V CDR1 and CDR2: SGHTA, FQGNSA. In nucleotides, the CDR3 is TGTGCCAGCAGCGGCCCGGGCTGGAGCTCCTACGAGCAGTACTTC. Its protein product is CASSGPGWSSYEQYF.

This clone was observed a single time. V and J are TRBV25-1 and TRBJ1-1, with 7 bases matching TRBD1. The CDR3 covers 15 residues. Germline CDR1 and CDR2: MGHDK and SYGVNS. V lost 4 bases to trimming and J lost 5 bases; unmatched junction nucleotides: 10. Here the CDR3 reads CASSGTGTWWTEAFF. The CDR3, as DNA: TGTGCCAGCAGTGGGACAGGAACGTGGTGGACTGAAGCTTTCTTT.

This rearrangement joins TRBV4-2 to TRBJ1-4; D perhaps matches TRBD1 (6 bases). Germline CDR1 and CDR2: LGHNA and YNFKEQ. Trimming took 0 bases from V and 8 from J, leaving 13 bases between them. This CDR3 spans 15 amino acids. The CDR3 DNA follows: TGTGCCAGCAGCCAAGATCTTTCAGGGGAAGAAAAACTGTTTTTT. This translates into CASSQDLSGEEKLFF.

The chain employs TRBV10-2 and TRBJ2-1; D uncertain. Germline V CDR1 and CDR2: WSHSY, SAAADI. V was pared by 4 bases and J by 8 bases, with 9 bases between. The CDR3 length is 12 residues. The CDR3 DNA is TGCGCCAGCAGTGCGTTGTCCGATGAGCAGTTCTTC. Residues: CASSALSDEQFF.